This TCR beta chain was found in a study of blood T cell repertoires in COVID-19. Across the whole study: COVID-19 samples, acute and convalescent, were from the United States, Italy and Spain. Sources were T cells, B-cell-depleted T cells, or PBMCs; the material itself was cDNA or gDNA.

Trimming took 7 bases from V and 4 from J; bases not matched to a gene: 9. This CDR3 is 16 amino acids long. CDR1 MNHNY and CDR2 SVGAGI come from the germline V gene (reference sequence). Authors' data handling: It was from reference gene primer amplification that nucleated cell counts were estimated. Measured with immunoSEQ multiplex PCR; TCRdb has only the in-frame clones, and not every one. For V, J and clone size, that table is used; D and trimming come from the DNA. The sample has 250,000 or so clones; about 90% are singletons. The receptor comes from a man in his late teens or twenties with active or convalescent COVID-19. Sequenced input: peripheral blood. The chain links TRBV6-6 to TRBJ2-1, with TRBD1 identical over 11 bases. The CDR3 here is CASTPLGQGVYNEQFF. The CDR3 DNA reads TGTGCCAGCACCCCGTTGGGACAGGGGGTTTACAATGAGCAGTTCTTC.